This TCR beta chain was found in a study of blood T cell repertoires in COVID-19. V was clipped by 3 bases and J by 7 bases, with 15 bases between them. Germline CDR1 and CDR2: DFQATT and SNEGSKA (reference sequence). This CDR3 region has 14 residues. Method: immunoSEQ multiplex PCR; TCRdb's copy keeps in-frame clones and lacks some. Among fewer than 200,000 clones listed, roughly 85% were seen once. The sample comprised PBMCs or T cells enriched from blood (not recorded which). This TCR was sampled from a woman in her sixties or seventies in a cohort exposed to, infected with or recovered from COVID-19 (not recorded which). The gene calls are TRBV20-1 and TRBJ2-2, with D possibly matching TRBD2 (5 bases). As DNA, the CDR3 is TGCAGTGCTAGTTCGAGTTACGGAGGCGGGGAGCTGTTTTTT. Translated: CSASSSYGGGELFF.